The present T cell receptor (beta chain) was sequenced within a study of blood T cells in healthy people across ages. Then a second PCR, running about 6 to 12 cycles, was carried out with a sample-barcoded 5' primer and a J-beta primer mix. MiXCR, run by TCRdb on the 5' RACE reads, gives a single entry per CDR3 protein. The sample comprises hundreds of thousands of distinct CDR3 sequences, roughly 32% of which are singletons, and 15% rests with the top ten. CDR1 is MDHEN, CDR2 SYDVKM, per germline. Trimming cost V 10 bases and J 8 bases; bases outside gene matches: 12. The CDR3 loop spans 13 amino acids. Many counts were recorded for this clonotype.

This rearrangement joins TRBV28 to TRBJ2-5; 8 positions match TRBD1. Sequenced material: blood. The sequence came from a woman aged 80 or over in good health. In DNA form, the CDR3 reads TGTGCCACCGCTTGGGACAGGTCCGAAACCCAGTACTTC. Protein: CATAWDRSETQYF. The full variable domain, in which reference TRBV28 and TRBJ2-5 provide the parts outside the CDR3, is DVKVTQSSRYLVKRTGEKVFLECVQDMDHENMFWYRQDPGLGLRLIYFSYDVKMKEKGDIPEGYSVSREKKERFSLILESASTNQTSMYLCATAWDRSETQYFGPGTRLLVL.